This T cell receptor (beta chain) originates from a study of blood T cell repertoires in COVID-19. The V end lost 6 bases, the J end lost 4 bases, and 17 bases lay between the germline ends. Germline CDR1 is MNHEY and CDR2 is SMNVEV (reference sequence). The CDR3 contains 15 residues. Some clones are missing from TCRdb's copy, which holds only in-frame ones; the method was immunoSEQ multiplex PCR. The data hold approximately 77,000 clones, with almost 85% observed a single time. The chain employs TRBV27 and TRBJ2-3; tentative D call: TRBD2 (6 bases). The receptor's source is a man aged 50 or older with COVID-19, enrolled during active disease. The sequencing input was peripheral blood. The CDR3 is CASSPRVSSADTQYF. The CDR3, as DNA: TGTGCCAGCAGCCCCAGGGTCTCTAGCGCAGATACGCAGTATTTT.